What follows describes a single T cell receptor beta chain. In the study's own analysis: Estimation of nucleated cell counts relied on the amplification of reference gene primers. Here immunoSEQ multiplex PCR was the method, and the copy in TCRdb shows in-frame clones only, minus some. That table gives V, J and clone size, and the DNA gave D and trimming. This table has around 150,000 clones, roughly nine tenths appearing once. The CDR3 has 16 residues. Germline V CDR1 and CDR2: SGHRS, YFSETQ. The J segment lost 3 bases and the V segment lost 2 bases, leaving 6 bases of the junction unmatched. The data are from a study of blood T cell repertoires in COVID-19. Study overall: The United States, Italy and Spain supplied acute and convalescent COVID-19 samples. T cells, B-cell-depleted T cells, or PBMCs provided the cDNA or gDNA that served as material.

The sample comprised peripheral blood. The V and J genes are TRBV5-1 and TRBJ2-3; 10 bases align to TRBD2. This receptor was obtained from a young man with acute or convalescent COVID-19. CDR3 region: CASSLRGSGGTDTQYF. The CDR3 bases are TGCGCCAGCAGCTTAAGGGGTAGCGGGGGGACAGATACGCAGTATTTT.